This note documents a single T cell receptor (beta chain) sequence. Naive CD8 populations comprised CD45RO-negative cells positively selected for CCR7, excluding terminally differentiated effector memory CD45RA+ cells. V lost 0 bases, J lost 7 bases, and 8 bases stayed unmatched. The CDR3 runs 16 residues. The germline CDR1 and CDR2 sequences are SGHDT and YYEEEE. Profiled with immunoSEQ multiplex PCR; TCRdb holds only in-frame clones, not every one. The table shows about 590,000 clones, with roughly 96% occurring only once. The data were taken from a study of shared clonotypes between healthy human individuals.

Sequenced sample: naive CD8+ T cells sorted from blood. V usage is TRBV5-6 and J usage is TRBJ2-1, with 9 bases identical to TRBD2. This TCR derives from a woman aged 25-40 years in good health. The chain's CDR3 is CASSLDRSGSMNEQFF. The CDR3 nucleotides are TGTGCCAGCAGCTTGGATCGTAGCGGGAGTATGAATGAGCAGTTCTTC.